The 20 T cell receptor beta chains below were found in one sample sequenced in a study of T cells in Graves' hyperthyroidism and ophthalmopathy. Amplified regions were TCR beta CDR3 sequences from RNA transcripts. Carried out on the TCR CDR3, a first-round RT-PCR used the HTBI primer set. Each CDR3 protein is one row after TCRdb ran MiXCR on the multiplex PCR reads. The data show hundreds of thousands of distinct CDR3 sequences, 45% seen once. The material sequenced was peripheral blood or thyroid tissue (not recorded which). The receptors come from an adult man with Graves' disease, either hyperthyroidism or ophthalmopathy (not recorded which).

The chain has TRBV7-2 and TRBJ1-5; no clear D gene. V lost 5 bases to trimming and J lost 2 bases, with 22 bases between them. Germline lookup yields CDR1 SGHTA and CDR2 FQGNSA. The CDR3 has 18 residues. CDR3 protein: CASSQDVISVSGNQPQHF. As DNA, the CDR3 is TGTGCCAGCAGCCAAGATGTCATTTCCGTTTCGGGCAATCAGCCCCAGCATTTT.

The chain links TRBV2 to TRBJ1-4, with TRBD1 matching over 7 bases. Germline lookup yields CDR1 SNHLY and CDR2 FYNNEI. The CDR3 sequence is 15 residues long. Trimming cost V 0 bases and J 7 bases; bases outside gene matches: 5. DNA of the CDR3: TGTGCCAGCAGTGAAGCGCCCCAGGGGGGTGAAAAACTGTTTTTT. This translates into CASSEAPQGGEKLFF.

V usage is TRBV6-5 and J usage is TRBJ1-4; tentatively, D is TRBD1 (5 bases). Germline CDR1 MNHEY, CDR2 SVGAGI. Trimming removed 6 bases at V and 0 bases at J, with 14 bases between. The CDR3 spans 16 residues. CDR3 nucleotide sequence: TGTGCCAGCAGCGGACAATCCTCTGCAACTAATGAAAAACTGTTTTTT. Amino acid sequence: CASSGQSSATNEKLFF.

V is TRBV7-2 and J is TRBJ2-7; TRBD1 matches 9 bases. The CDR3 covers 17 residues. Germline V CDR1 and CDR2: SGHTA, FQGNSA. V shed 5 bases, J shed 7 bases, and the junction held 18 bases outside the gene matches. This CDR3 reads CASSTPGQGSPNYEQYF. CDR3 nucleotides: TGTGCCAGCAGCACCCCGGGACAGGGATCTCCTAACTATGAGCAGTACTTC.

The chain couples TRBV20-1 to TRBJ2-7; no clear D gene. V lost 0 bases to trimming and J lost 5 bases, with 11 bases between them. Germline V gives CDR1 DFQATT, CDR2 SNEGSKA (reference sequence). The CDR3 consists of 13 residues. The CDR3 loop is CSARDLINDEQYF. The CDR3 DNA follows: TGCAGTGCTAGAGATTTGATAAACGACGAGCAGTACTTC.

This clonotype was picked up many times. The J gene is TRBJ2-5, the V gene TRBV29-1; TRBD2 matches at 8 bases. The CDR3 extends over 14 amino acids. The germline CDR1 and CDR2 sequences are SQVTM and ANQGSEA. Trimming removed 6 bases from V and 5 bases from J; junction bases left unmatched: 11. CDR3 residues: CSVDSGAGSETQYF. Written as DNA, the CDR3 is TGCAGCGTAGATAGCGGGGCTGGGTCGGAGACCCAGTACTTC.

The chain has TRBV29-1 and TRBJ2-7; 9 bases fit TRBD2. The CDR3 is 13 residues long. Losses at the gene ends were 5 bases for V and 4 bases for J; bases not matched to a gene: 6. The germline CDR1 and CDR2 sequences are SQVTM and ANQGSEA. CDR3: CSVNVAGVYEQYF. The DNA for the CDR3 is TGCAGCGTTAATGTAGCGGGAGTGTACGAGCAGTACTTC.

The chain links TRBV7-2 to TRBJ1-1, with a weak D call TRBD1 (6 bases). The germline V and J ends were trimmed by 8 bases and 10 bases, with 14 bases remaining between them. The germline V gene has CDR1 SGHTA and CDR2 FQGNSA. The CDR3 sequence is 11 residues long. The CDR3 spells CASSTGYGAFF. Written as DNA, the CDR3 is TGTGCCAGCTCAACAGGGTACGGAGCTTTCTTT. Drawing the rest from reference TRBV7-2 and TRBJ1-1, the complete variable domain is GAGVSQSPSNKVTEKGKDVELRCDPISGHTALYWYRQSLGQGLEFLIYFQGNSAPDKSGLPSDRFSAERTGGSVSTLTIQRTQQEDSAVYLCASSTGYGAFFGQGTRLTVV.

This clonotype was seen a handful of times. The CDR3 DNA is TGCGCCAGCAGCCAAGCCTTCGACATCGGTGCAACTAATGAAAAACTGTTTTTT. It codes for CASSQAFDIGATNEKLFF. The chain combines TRBV4-1 with TRBJ1-4; D gene uncertain. V lost 1 base, J lost 0 bases, and 15 bases lay in between. The V gene's germline CDR1 is MGHRA and CDR2 YSYEKL. This CDR3 region has 18 residues.

The rearrangement links TRBV19 to TRBJ2-6; D may match TRBD1 or TRBD2 (5 bases each). This CDR3 has 18 amino acids. Trimming stripped 5 bases from V and 2 bases from J, with 19 bases between. Germline V gene lookup returns CDR1 LNHDA and CDR2 SQIVND (reference sequence). The CDR3 DNA is TGTGCCAGTAGTCTCCGGGGACCTGGCAGTCCTGGGGCCAACGTCCTGACTTTC. It specifies CASSLRGPGSPGANVLTF.

Worth noting for this clonotype: This could be a read error, since a much larger clone is one nucleotide away. This chain joins TRBV9 and TRBJ1-2, with a tentative D call TRBD1 (6 bases). The CDR3 covers 15 residues. Germline V gene data show CDR1 as SGDLS and CDR2 as YYNGEE. V lost 0 bases to trimming and J lost 7 bases, with 16 bases between them. The CDR3 nucleotides are TGTGCCAGCAGCGTAGCTCCGGGCAGGGGAGGTGGCTACACCTTC. Its protein is CASSVAPGRGGGYTF. The full variable domain, completed using reference TRBV9 and TRBJ1-2, is DSGVTQTPKHLITATGQRVTLRCSPRSGDLSVYWYQQSLDQGLQFLIQYYNGEERAKGNILERFSAQQFPDLHSELNLSSLELGDSALYFCASSVAPGRGGGYTFGSGTRLTVV.

This clonotype has only a few counts. This chain links TRBV2 with TRBJ2-7; D remains unclear. Germline V gene sequence: CDR1 SNHLY, CDR2 FYNNEI. V was cut by 7 bases and J by 9 bases, with 19 bases left in between. The CDR3 loop spans 13 amino acids. DNA for the CDR3: TGTGCCAGCATGGTCGGTTTTATAGTAGGGCAGTACTTC. Translation: CASMVGFIVGQYF.

With respect to this clonotype: This CDR3 is missing its conserved last phenylalanine or tryptophan, likely due to a read error. The limits of the CDR3 on the DNA are not certain, so only TCRdb's listed CDR3 is given. This chain uses TRBV10-3 with TRBJ1-1; the table's D call, TRBD1, has no DNA check behind it. The CDR3 extends over 12 residues, inclusive of both ends. Germline V CDR1 and CDR2: ENHRY, SYGVKD. The CDR3 spells CAISERGTGDNY.

This clonotype was observed at least ten times. The rearrangement joins TRBV29-1 to TRBJ1-1, with D hard to call. Between the trimmed V and J ends, which lost 2 bases and 6 bases, there was a span of 10 bases. The V gene's germline CDR1 is SQVTM and CDR2 ANQGSEA. The CDR3 spans 12 residues. CDR3 region: CSVETGISEAFF. In DNA, the CDR3 is TGCAGCGTTGAAACCGGGATCTCTGAAGCTTTCTTT.

This chain connects TRBV2 to TRBJ1-1; D remains ambiguous. Trimming left V 5 bases short and J 0 bases short, with 22 bases between. Germline V gene sequence: CDR1 SNHLY, CDR2 FYNNEI. The CDR3 contains 18 residues. The CDR3 DNA is TGTGCCAGCAGTTTAGCATGGAGGCATCGGAAAATGAACACTGAAGCTTTCTTT. Translating gives CASSLAWRHRKMNTEAFF.

This rearrangement joins TRBV29-1 to TRBJ2-7; 7 bases fit TRBD1. The CDR3 covers 11 residues. With 2 bases clipped from V and 9 bases from J, the junction kept 4 bases outside the gene matches. The germline gives CDR1 SQVTM, CDR2 ANQGSEA. CDR3 sequence (DNA): TGCAGCGTTGAATTCCCAGGGGGGCAGTACTTC. Encoded protein: CSVEFPGGQYF.

Notes on this clonotype: The junction differs from germline at one of its ends, possibly a read error. J is TRBJ2-7 and V is TRBV10-3; D is ambiguous. This CDR3 has 14 amino acids. CDR1 is ENHRY, CDR2 SYGVKD, per germline. The CDR3 sequence is CASSYSPEFYEQYF. CDR3 sequence (DNA): TGTGCCAGCAGTTACTCGCCTGAGTTCTACGAGCAGTACTTC.

This clonotype was detected ten times or more. The DNA for the CDR3 is TGCAGTGCTGCCCCTAGGGGATGGGTGAATCAGCCCCAGCATTTT. This encodes CSAAPRGWVNQPQHF. The chain uses TRBV20-1 and TRBJ1-5, with D possibly being TRBD1 (5 bases). Trimming cost V 5 bases and J 4 bases, with 18 bases left between them. The CDR3 has 15 amino acids. Looked up from germline, CDR1 is DFQATT and CDR2 is SNEGSKA (reference sequence).

This clonotype was seen repeatedly, ten times or more. The chain carries TRBV19 and TRBJ1-2, with D uncertain. From germline, CDR1 is LNHDA and CDR2 SQIVND (reference sequence). V was clipped by 1 base and J by 2 bases, with 8 bases between them. The CDR3 has 14 amino acids. CDR3 coding DNA: TGTGCCAGTAGTATAGCGGCCAGGAACTATGGCTACACCTTC. Amino acids: CASSIAARNYGYTF.

V usage is TRBV2 and J usage is TRBJ2-7; a possible D gene is TRBD1 (6 bases). Deletions cut 8 bases from V and 2 bases from J, with 13 bases between. The CDR3 is 13 amino acids. Germline V gives CDR1 SNHLY, CDR2 FYNNEI. CDR3 residues: CASRNRDAYEQYF. CDR3 DNA sequence: TGTGCCAGCCGAAACAGGGATGCCTACGAGCAGTACTTC.